This TCR beta chain originates from a study of shared clonotypes between healthy human individuals (dated by TCRdb to about 2020). About the investigation overall: A couple of women and three men aged 18 to 49 years were included in the cohort. Libraries were prepared and TCR repertoires were sequenced by different laboratories using diverse techniques, in order to increase sequencing depth and limit assay-specific biases. Leukapheresis yielded between about 0.9 and 8.9 billion PBMCs per donor. Per donor, three plates each were used for CD4 naive and CD4 memory, two for CD8 naive, and one for CD8 memory. To estimate repertoire size and how much clonotype sharing occurs between individuals, the study deeply sequenced the blood TCR repertoires of roughly 5 healthy adults.

The donors were healthy, HIV-negative adults with no recently reported acute infections or vaccinations. Every donor was a Caucasian adult residing in Nashville, Tennessee, USA. CD4+ T cells were enriched through magnetic negative selection, after which naive cells were positively selected on CD45RA and the remaining negative fraction served as the memory subset. Blood was obtained by leukapheresis, after which PBMCs were separated by Ficoll-Histopaque density gradient centrifugation and cryopreserved in liquid nitrogen vapor phase. Analytical flow cytometry was used to check the purity and quantity of each magnetically sorted T cell population. Genomic DNA was isolated from every sorted fraction and measured by UV absorbance on a Nanodrop 2000c. The germline V gene provides CDR1 MGHRA and CDR2 YSYEKL. From its cysteine to its phenylalanine, the CDR3 spans 14 amino acids. Of all the DNA, just the CDR3 is kept, 42 bases in frame from base 1. At the junction V is shortened by 4 bases and J by 6 bases, with 14 bases in between.

Comment on this clone: Its antigen remains undetermined. Base-call qualities are not available, and no considerably larger clone is one nucleotide away.

The full study reports these points: Pairwise subsampling indicated that sequencing depth was expected to affect the degree of clonotype sharing among donors. Compared with non-shared clonotypes, clonotypes shared by all four sorted-subset donors had higher generation probabilities. Because the study included only a small number of donors, the genetic and exposure-history diversity represented was limited. Estimated clonotype richness was generally larger for naive than for memory subsets. Sampling was restricted to blood, and TCR repertoires in tissues likely differ from the TCR repertoires found in blood. Across a few donors, around 5.4% of naive CD4, roughly 3.8% of naive CD8, 2.3% of memory CD4, and 0.4% to 0.45% of memory CD8 clonotypes were shared. Even with the large sequencing depth, rarefaction of the sorted-subset datasets indicated that sequencing was incomplete.

Using the deep immunoSEQ assay, TCR CDR3 regions were amplified from genomic DNA by multiplex PCR. Extracted genomic DNA from each cell subset was spread evenly across all wells of several immunoSEQ 96-well plates, with each plate serving as a replicate. For sorted subsets, about 220 ng of genomic DNA, equivalent to some 33,000 T cell genomes, went into each replicate PCR. The purified libraries were quantified using a Qubit 3.0 fluorometer, sized with a Bioanalyzer 2100, and then quantified again using the KAPA Library Quantification kit. Each immunoSEQ 96-well plate was sequenced on its own single-read 150-cycle Illumina NextSeq 550 flow cell. In the paper's pipeline: Because only junctional sequences without quality scores were contained in the immunoSEQ output, filtering matching that applied to full-length reads could not be performed. To assign V/J genes and CDR3, sequences were annotated against IMGT germline references using PyIR, a Python wrapper for IgBLAST v1.9. Any read was removed if the V/J assignment was weak (E-value above 1e-6), the CDR3 was missing, or the read contained stop codons, out-of-frame junctions, or ambiguous translated residues. V3J clonotypes were defined as sequences sharing an identical inferred V gene, J gene, and CDR3 amino acid sequence. To compute the percentage overlap between repertoires, the number of shared unique clonotypes was divided by the size of the smaller repertoire. Three approaches were used to assess repertoire richness: RTK rarefaction, the Chao1 estimator, and Recon v2.1 estimates of unobserved clonotypes. For all TCRbeta clonotypes obtained by the gDNA method from four donors, generation probabilities were computed with OLGA. Held by TCRdb, this immuneACCESS table contains in-frame sequences only and omits some clones. Under half of the omission traces to an unresolved V gene where checked; the cause of the rest is unknown. The V and J calls and clone size were taken over from that table, and D and trimming were inferred from the DNA. Across this sample there are more than 2,000,000 clones, with 85% to 95% seen only once. The top ten constitute roughly 0.36% of the sample.

Sequencing used naive CD4+ T cells from PBMCs. Interpreted using the paper, the cell subset or site label stands for: CD45RA+ positively selected. This TCR came from a man aged 18 to 29 in good health. Some clones in this sample may be carry-over from other donors' samples. The V and J segments used are TRBV4-1 and TRBJ2-3, and perhaps TRBD2 as D gene, on 6 matching bases. The nucleotide sequence reads as follows: TGCGCCAGCAGCCTAGCGGCCTGGAGGGATACGCAGTATTTT. The resulting protein is CASSLAAWRDTQYF.